The 26 T cell receptor beta chains presented below share a single source sample, sequenced in a study of siplizumab effects on memory and regulatory T cells. Clones were sequenced by immunoSEQ multiplex PCR, and TCRdb holds only the in-frame ones, with some missing. The data show about 100,000 clones, about 94% seen once. The sample comprised non-Treg CD4+ T cells sorted from blood. The source of these receptors is a human donor in good health.

V gene TRBV19 combines with J gene TRBJ2-1, with TRBD2 identical over 11 bases. Germline CDR1 LNHDA, CDR2 SQIVND (reference sequence). V shed 4 bases and J 6 bases; nucleotides not matched to a gene: 5. The CDR3 covers 15 residues. The CDR3 loop is CASSTLAGDRNEQFF. The CDR3 region has the DNA TGTGCCAGTAGTACACTAGCGGGAGATCGCAATGAGCAGTTCTTC.

CDR3 sequence: CASSPQTGPEQPQHF. CDR3 DNA sequence: TGTGCCAGCTCACCCCAGACAGGGCCGGAGCAGCCCCAGCATTTT. V usage is TRBV18 and J usage is TRBJ1-5; TRBD1 agrees at 7 bases. CDR3 length equals 15 residues. V was pared by 3 bases and J by 7 bases, with 9 bases of the junction left unmatched. The germline CDR1 and CDR2 sequences are KGHSH and LQKENI.

The chain uses TRBV7-3 and TRBJ2-1; 9 bases are shared with TRBD2. The V and J ends lost 5 bases and 6 bases, in that order; junction bases with no gene match: 8. CDR3 length: 15 residues. The germline V gene has CDR1 SGHTA and CDR2 FQGTGA. In DNA, the CDR3 is TGTGCCAGCAGCCATCTAGCGGGATTAGTCAATGAGCAGTTCTTC. Encoded protein: CASSHLAGLVNEQFF.

The chain is built from TRBV6-5 and TRBJ1-5; unclear D gene. V gave up 0 bases and J gave up 2 bases, with 8 bases separating them. CDR1 is MNHEY and CDR2 is SVGAGI in the germline V gene. The CDR3 has 15 amino acids. CDR3 sequence: CASSYSGLGNQPQHF. The CDR3 DNA sequence: TGTGCCAGCAGTTACTCGGGGTTGGGCAATCAGCCCCAGCATTTT.

The gene calls are TRBV7-9 and TRBJ2-5; TRBD1 might be the D (6 bases). This CDR3 is built from 15 residues. From germline, CDR1 is SEHNR and CDR2 FQNEAQ (reference sequence). Trimming stripped 3 bases from V and 4 bases from J, with 15 bases between. The CDR3 loop reads CASSFSFGGGETQYF. DNA for the CDR3: TGTGCCAGCAGCTTTTCGTTTGGGGGCGGAGAGACCCAGTACTTC.

The chain carries TRBV2 and TRBJ2-7; tentatively, D is TRBD1 or TRBD2 (8 bases each). The CDR3 length is 17 residues. V was clipped by 8 bases and J by 3 bases, with 26 bases between them. CDR1 SNHLY and CDR2 FYNNEI come from the germline V gene. The CDR3 DNA is TGTGCCAGCCTGGGACAGGACAAGGAGCGGGGGCTCTACGAGCAGTACTTC. This encodes CASLGQDKERGLYEQYF.

This rearrangement joins TRBV5-1 to TRBJ2-3, with TRBD2 identical over 8 bases. In germline, CDR1 is SGHRS, CDR2 YFSETQ. With V trimmed by 4 bases and J by 0 bases, 1 base remained unmatched. The CDR3 is 14 amino acids. In nucleotides, the CDR3 is TGCGCCAGCAGCATAGCGGGAAGCACAGATACGCAGTATTTT. It codes for CASSIAGSTDTQYF.

The chain is built from TRBV18 and TRBJ2-3; D is unresolved. Trimming left V 4 bases short and J 0 bases short, with 2 bases between. CDR3 length: 12 residues. The germline CDR1 and CDR2 sequences are KGHSH and LQKENI. CDR3 sequence: CASSQSTDTQYF. The CDR3 DNA sequence: TGTGCCAGCTCACAAAGCACAGATACGCAGTATTTT.

The rearrangement links TRBV7-9 to TRBJ2-1, with TRBD2 matching 7 bases. This CDR3 region has 14 residues. CDR1 and CDR2 from the germline V gene are SEHNR and FQNEAQ (reference sequence). Germline trimming cut 3 bases from V and 10 bases from J; bases unmatched to any gene: 9. The CDR3 DNA is TGTGCCAGCAGCTTCGCGCGGGAGAATAGGGAGCAGTTCTTC. Encoded protein: CASSFARENREQFF. Full variable domain (rest looked up from reference TRBV7-9 and TRBJ2-1): DTGVSQNPRHKITKRGQNVTFRCDPISEHNRLYWYRQTLGQGPEFLTYFQNEAQLEKSRLLSDRFSAERPKGSFSTLEIQRTEQGDSAMYLCASSFARENREQFFGPGTRLTVL.

V gene TRBV6-1 combines with J gene TRBJ2-3, with 7 nucleotides matching TRBD1. V dropped 5 bases and J dropped 6; count of bases not matched to a gene: 5. CDR1 MNHNS and CDR2 SASEGT come from the germline V gene. The CDR3 is 13 residues long. CDR3: CASSRDREDTQYF. The DNA for the CDR3 is TGTGCCAGCAGTAGGGACAGAGAGGATACGCAGTATTTT.

This clone was observed a single time. This sequence joins TRBV28 and TRBJ2-2, with 10 nucleotides matching TRBD2. J was trimmed by 5 bases and V by 5 bases; bases with no gene match: 11. From germline, CDR1 is MDHEN and CDR2 SYDVKM. This CDR3 comprises 17 residues. CDR3 region: CASSPYSSGRGTGELFF. The CDR3 DNA sequence: TGTGCCAGCAGTCCGTACTCTAGCGGGAGAGGTACCGGGGAGCTGTTTTTT.

The chain recombines TRBV6-1 with TRBJ2-3; 11 positions agree with TRBD1. Germline CDR1 reads MNHNS; CDR2 reads SASEGT. This CDR3 has 17 residues. With 1 base clipped from V and 4 bases from J, the junction kept 7 bases outside the gene matches. CDR3 amino acids: CASSEGDRGEWADTQYF. CDR3 in DNA: TGTGCCAGCAGTGAAGGGGACAGGGGGGAATGGGCAGATACGCAGTATTTT.

J is TRBJ1-5 and V is TRBV6-1; a weak D match, TRBD1 (5 bases). The germline CDR1 and CDR2 sequences are MNHNS and SASEGT. The CDR3 is 15 residues long. Trimming cost V 4 bases and J 6 bases, with 16 bases left between them. In nucleotides, the CDR3 is TGTGCCAGCAGTGGTCGCAGGGATAATGGTCAGCCCCAGCATTTT. Translating gives CASSGRRDNGQPQHF.

The rearrangement links TRBV5-1 to TRBJ2-5; maybe TRBD1 (5 bases). Trimming removed 3 bases at V and 3 bases at J, with 12 bases between. This CDR3 has 14 residues. Germline loops: CDR1 SGHRS, CDR2 YFSETQ. CDR3 in DNA: TGCGCCAGCAGCTCCCCGGCACAGGAAGAGACCCAGTACTTC. Its translation is CASSSPAQEETQYF. Drawing the rest from reference TRBV5-1 and TRBJ2-5, the complete variable domain is KAGVTQTPRYLIKTRGQQVTLSCSPISGHRSVSWYQQTPGQGLQFLFEYFSETQRNKGNFPGRFSGRQFSNSRSEMNVSTLELGDSALYLCASSSPAQEETQYFGPGTRLLVL.

V usage is TRBV6-1 and J usage is TRBJ2-7, with D unclear. Germline V gives CDR1 MNHNS, CDR2 SASEGT. V was shortened by 2 bases and J by 2 bases, with 7 bases between the two germline ends. The CDR3 covers 13 residues. The CDR3 DNA reads TGTGCCAGCAGTGAACACCTAGCCTACGAGCAGTACTTC. Protein: CASSEHLAYEQYF.

V gene TRBV7-3 combines with J gene TRBJ2-1; 11 nucleotides agree with TRBD2. The CDR3 loop spans 15 amino acids. Germline CDR1 and CDR2: SGHTA and FQGTGA. The ends lost 3 bases at V and 4 bases at J; junction bases unmatched: 2. The CDR3 reads CASSFTSGRYNEQFF. The CDR3, as DNA: TGTGCCAGCAGCTTCACTAGCGGGAGATACAATGAGCAGTTCTTC. The full variable domain, completed using reference TRBV7-3 and TRBJ2-1, is GAGVSQTPSNKVTEKGKYVELRCDPISGHTALYWYRQSLGQGPEFLIYFQGTGAADDSGLPNDRFFAVRPEGSVSTLKIQRTERGDSAVYLCASSFTSGRYNEQFFGPGTRLTVL.

The CDR3 loop reads CASSPTVARVGFEQYF. In nucleotides, the CDR3 is TGTGCCAGCAGCCCTACGGTCGCCAGGGTAGGTTTTGAGCAGTACTTC. V is TRBV7-3 and J is TRBJ2-7; the D gene is possibly TRBD1 (5 bases). There are 16 residues in the CDR3. Germline V lookup: CDR1 SGHTA, CDR2 FQGTGA. The ends were cut back, 5 bases at V and 7 bases at J, with 24 bases in the middle.

The V and J genes are TRBV5-1 and TRBJ2-3; the match to TRBD2 covers 8 bases. Germline loops: CDR1 SGHRS, CDR2 YFSETQ. The length of the CDR3 is 20 residues. V shed 2 bases and J 3 bases; nucleotides not matched to a gene: 20. The CDR3 is CASSLGLALTHGSGTDTQYF. The CDR3 region has the DNA TGCGCCAGCAGCTTAGGACTAGCTCTCACACACGGGAGTGGAACAGATACGCAGTATTTT.

V and J are TRBV25-1 and TRBJ2-3; 7 positions match TRBD1. This CDR3 has 16 amino acids. Germline CDR1 and CDR2: MGHDK and SYGVNS. J gave up 2 bases and V 1 base, and 6 bases lay outside the gene matches. CDR3 bases: TGTGCCAGCAGTGAATTTAGGGGACAGTACACAGATACGCAGTATTTT. Protein: CASSEFRGQYTDTQYF. Full variable domain (remainder filled in from reference TRBV25-1 and TRBJ2-3): EADIYQTPRYLVIGTGKKITLECSQTMGHDKMYWYQQDPGMELHLIHYSYGVNSTEKGDLSSESTVSRIRTEHFPLTLESARPSHTSQYLCASSEFRGQYTDTQYFGPGTRLTVL.

The chain couples TRBV4-2 to TRBJ2-1; 9 bases agree with TRBD2. V trimming: 0 bases; J trimming: 3 bases; junction bases outside the gene matches: 6. Germline loops: CDR1 LGHNA, CDR2 YNFKEQ. CDR3 length: 17 amino acids. The CDR3 bases are TGTGCCAGCAGCCAAGATGGGGCTAGCGGGAACTACAATGAGCAGTTCTTC. Residues: CASSQDGASGNYNEQFF.

The V and J genes are TRBV6-6 and TRBJ2-2, with a tentative D call TRBD2 (6 bases). Trimming removed 5 bases at V and 0 bases at J, with 10 bases between. CDR3 size: 15 residues. Germline V gene lookup returns CDR1 MNHNY and CDR2 SVGAGI (reference sequence). The CDR3 loop reads CASSRDLTNTGELFF. CDR3 DNA: TGTGCCAGCAGTCGGGACTTGACGAACACCGGGGAGCTGTTTTTT.

The chain couples TRBV27 to TRBJ2-2; TRBD2 might be the D (5 bases). The CDR3 is 16 amino acids. The V gene lost 5 bases and the J gene lost 4 bases, with 17 bases spanning the gap. CDR1 MNHEY and CDR2 SMNVEV come from the germline V gene (reference sequence). The CDR3 loop reads CASSPRGRSSTGELFF. The CDR3 DNA is TGTGCCAGCAGTCCGCGAGGGCGGTCGTCCACCGGGGAGCTGTTTTTT.

V usage is TRBV6-6 and J usage is TRBJ1-5; maybe TRBD1 (6 bases). Between the trimmed V and J ends, which lost 6 bases and 3 bases, there was a span of 9 bases. Germline V CDR1 and CDR2: MNHNY, SVGAGI (reference sequence). The CDR3 contains 13 residues. The CDR3 region is CASSRQANQPQHF. The CDR3 DNA follows: TGTGCCAGCAGCCGACAGGCCAATCAGCCCCAGCATTTT.

The chain has TRBV7-3 and TRBJ1-2; D is possibly TRBD1 (6 bases). The V gene lost 1 base and the J gene lost 2 bases, with 11 bases spanning the gap. Germline CDR1 is SGHTA and CDR2 is FQGTGA. The CDR3 is 15 residues long. Here the CDR3 reads CASSLKAGANYGYTF. The CDR3 DNA sequence: TGTGCCAGCAGCTTAAAGGCAGGGGCCAACTATGGCTACACCTTC.

The J gene is TRBJ2-7, the V gene TRBV7-8; 9 bases align to TRBD1. Germline CDR1 is SGHVS and CDR2 is FQNEAQ. This CDR3 region has 15 residues. The trim removed 1 base at V and 4 bases at J, leaving 5 bases unmatched. The CDR3 reads CASSLEGQGGYEQYF. In nucleotides, the CDR3 is TGTGCCAGCAGCTTAGAGGGACAGGGTGGGTACGAGCAGTACTTC.

The chain has TRBV6-5 and TRBJ2-7; D might be TRBD1 or TRBD2, each matching 5 bases. This CDR3 has 14 residues. V was cut by 9 bases and J by 0 bases, with 15 bases left in between. Germline loops: CDR1 MNHEY, CDR2 SVGAGI. The chain's CDR3 is CASRLRDDSYEQYF. CDR3 coding DNA: TGTGCCAGTCGACTCCGGGACGACTCCTACGAGCAGTACTTC.